These 5 T cell receptor beta chains were sequenced from one sample in a study of OX40 agonist ivuxolimab in advanced cancers. Using immunoSEQ multiplex PCR, the repertoire was profiled, and TCRdb retains in-frame clones only, with some absent. The table lists some 86,000 clones, about 90% of them singletons. The starting material was CD4+ or CD8+ T cells sorted from blood, obtained in a trial of the OX40 agonist ivuxolimab. Receptor source: an adult with an advanced solid tumor such as melanoma, head and neck, liver or kidney cancer.

V usage is TRBV10-3 and J usage is TRBJ1-2; 7 bases fit TRBD1. V trimming: 2 bases; J trimming: 3 bases; junction bases outside the gene matches: 3. The CDR3 consists of 14 residues. The germline V gene encodes CDR1 ENHRY and CDR2 SYGVKD. CDR3 sequence: CAISEGDSYYGYTF. In DNA, the CDR3 is TGTGCCATCAGTGAGGGGGACAGCTACTATGGCTACACCTTC.

This clone was seen a single time. V and J are TRBV5-1 and TRBJ2-6; 10 bases are shared with TRBD2. Germline V lookup: CDR1 SGHRS, CDR2 YFSETQ. The junction had 7 bases not matched to a gene; V was cut back by 4 bases and J by 0 bases. This CDR3 has 18 amino acids. CDR3 nucleotide sequence: TGCGCCAGCAGCCTAAGGACTAGCGGAAGCTCTGGGGCCAACGTCCTGACTTTC. Amino acid sequence: CASSLRTSGSSGANVLTF.

This sequence joins TRBV11-2 and TRBJ2-5, with 10 bases lining up with TRBD2. Germline CDR1 and CDR2: SGHAT and FQNNGV. This CDR3 is built from 16 residues. The ends lost 5 bases at V and 2 bases at J; junction bases unmatched: 8. The CDR3 DNA is TGTGCCAGCAGCCTCGGACTAGCGGTCACACAAGAGACCCAGTACTTC. Its protein is CASSLGLAVTQETQYF.

This clone was counted a single time. The chain has TRBV5-1 and TRBJ2-4; D is undetermined. V was shortened by 0 bases and J by 0 bases, with 10 bases between the two germline ends. The germline CDR1 and CDR2 sequences are SGHRS and YFSETQ. This CDR3 has 16 residues. CDR3 residues: CASSLGAGPAKNIQYF. In DNA, the CDR3 is TGCGCCAGCAGCTTGGGGGCTGGGCCAGCCAAAAACATTCAGTACTTC.

The V gene is TRBV10-2, the J gene TRBJ2-7, with TRBD2 matching 12 bases. V lost 6 bases to trimming and J lost 4 bases; unmatched junction nucleotides: 4. Germline-derived CDR1 and CDR2 are WSHSY and SAAADI. The CDR3 sequence is 14 residues long. The CDR3 loop reads CASSTSGRIYEQYF. As DNA, the CDR3 is TGCGCCAGCAGCACTAGCGGGAGGATTTACGAGCAGTACTTC.